This TCR beta chain is drawn from a study of Graves' ophthalmopathy and Graves' hyperthyroidism (dated by TCRdb to between 2018 and 2020). Context from the whole study: Peripheral blood was collected before any treatment was given, at the time of initial diagnosis. To tell Graves' ophthalmopathy apart from Graves' hyperthyroidism, and to predict which patients would progress to ophthalmopathy, the study relied on TCR beta repertoire signatures. In total, approximately 130 blood samples were TCR-sequenced: roughly 45 ophthalmopathy, 75 hyperthyroidism and approximately 17 hyperthyroidism-to-ophthalmopathy patients. To explore V-J signatures that distinguish ophthalmopathy from hyperthyroidism, a discovery set of 95 to 100 patients was enrolled, made up of around 40 with ophthalmopathy and 55 to 65 with stable hyperthyroidism. An independent validation cohort comprised some 19 hyperthyroidism patients and some 16 patients who later progressed from hyperthyroidism to ophthalmopathy. In more than five hyperthyroidism patients, T-cell repertoires of thyroid tissue and blood were compared. After sampling, hyperthyroidism patients received methimazole starting at 30 mg daily, and ophthalmopathy patients received high-dose intravenous methylprednisolone. Broad study findings and their caveats: Most of the expanded thyroid clonotypes with a frequency above 0.001 were also detected in blood, and it was suggested that the thyroid immune response may be reflected by blood repertoires. In validation, the model predicted ophthalmopathy progression with over 60% sensitivity and around 72% specificity; roughly 12 predicted patients were CT-confirmed with GO in a median of about 7.1 months. The 13-signature model separated ophthalmopathy from stable hyperthyroidism with approximately 85% sensitivity and 81.08% specificity in cross-validation, and 80%/75% in the test set. No statistical method was used to predetermine the sample size, and group allocation was not hidden from the investigators.

For repertoire sequencing, TCR beta CDR3 regions were amplified from RNA transcripts. The first round of RT-PCR was done with HTBI primers and the Qiagen OneStep RT-PCR kit, and was followed by a second round of multiplex PCR, then size selection and purification. Libraries were sequenced on an Illumina HiSeq2000 using paired-end 100 bp reads. Per the source publication's procedure: Reads were processed with SOAPnuke, discarding reads with adapters, uncalled bases, mean Phred below 15, or no exact constant-primer or identifier match. COPE v1.2.5 was used to merge the high-quality paired reads. Unique nucleotide sequences were defined as clonotypes and aligned to IMGT TRB V, D and J references using MiTCR v1.1. The analysis was limited to V-J combinations with a frequency above 0.0001, which together covered roughly 99% of repertoires. For each V-J combination, a TCR clonal expansion and chaos score was defined as the ratio of F50 clonal expansion to chaos observed in the TCRdist matrix. Features were reduced by Welch's t-statistics and random forest to 10 to 15 V-J combinations, which fed a naive Bayes classifier. Thyroid-blood repertoire similarity was quantified with the Morisita-Horn index. TCRdb cleaned the public reads at Q25 with fastp, built clones with MiXCR and kept in-frame beta chains. Every distinct CDR3 protein forms one entry, paired with its most common genes and DNA. Here the V and J calls rest on TCRdb's processing, not on the authors' analysis. A total of more than 550,000 distinct CDR3 sequences appear in this sample, roughly two fifths of them only once. The leading ten clones occupy 2.5% to 3.5% of the sample.

Ophthalmopathy patients were characterized by moderately to severely active disease, a Clinical Activity Score of at least 3, a NOSPECS grade of at least 4, and a disease duration under 3 months. Patients with other autoimmune diseases, uncontrolled infections, pregnancy or lactation were excluded from the study. Clinical symptoms, serum thyroxine, TRAb, thyroid ultrasound and orbital computed tomography were used for diagnosis. PBMCs were isolated from more than 9 ml of fresh peripheral blood by Ficoll-Paque density gradient centrifugation. Trizol reagent was used to extract the total RNA, and its quality was then checked on an Agilent 2100 Bioanalyzer. The V end gives up 4 bases and the J end 3 bases, leaving 2 bases in the junction not matched to a gene. CDR1 and CDR2 (SGHRS, YFSETQ) derive from the germline V gene. Including cysteine and phenylalanine, the CDR3 has 13 amino acids. Only CDR3 DNA remains: 39 bases, in frame from the first base.

In the case of this clonotype: Its antigen remains undetermined. The sample holds no much larger clone one base away, and base qualities are not on file.

The sequenced sample consisted of peripheral blood. The chain is made from TRBV5-1 and TRBJ2-7; TRBD2 matches 9 bases in the middle. This TCR was sampled from an adult man with Graves' ophthalmopathy. The CDR3 loop reads CASSASGVYEQYF. The sequence in DNA is TGCGCCAGCAGCGCTAGCGGGGTCTACGAGCAGTACTTC.